These 31 T cell receptor beta chains originate from one sample sequenced in a study of CD8+CD57+ T cells in acquired aplastic anemia. Patients chosen for sequencing had CD8+CD57+ cells that had expanded, as shown by flow cytometry. TCR beta VDJ and CDR3 profiles were obtained from a genomic DNA template. One entry per CDR3 protein, called by TCRdb with MiXCR from the reads. The sample records approximately 300,000 distinct CDR3 sequences, roughly 61% being singletons. Sequenced input: sorted CD4+, CD8+, or CD8+CD57+ T cells (not recorded which) from PBMCs. Receptors originate from a human donor with aplastic anemia.

This clonotype was seen a handful of times. The rearrangement links TRBV2 to TRBJ2-1; D remains unclear. The CDR3 length is 14 residues. Germline-derived CDR1 and CDR2 are SNHLY and FYNNEI. V lost 10 bases to trimming and J lost 5 bases, with 18 bases between them. The CDR3 bases are TGTGCCACCCTCACCTCACGGCGAAACAATGAGCAGTTCTTC. Amino acid sequence: CATLTSRRNNEQFF. Together with reference TRBV2 and TRBJ2-1, the CDR3 gives the full variable domain: EPEVTQTPSHQVTQMGQEVILRCVPISNHLYFYWYRQILGQKVEFLVSFYNNEISEKSEIFDDQFSVERPDGSNFTLKIRSTKLEDSAMYFCATLTSRRNNEQFFGPGTRLTVL.

The V gene is TRBV19, the J gene TRBJ2-7, with 8 bases matching TRBD2. The germline V gene has CDR1 LNHDA and CDR2 SQIVND (reference sequence). Trimming cost V 5 bases and J 5 bases; bases outside gene matches: 5. This CDR3 region has 13 residues. The CDR3 reads CASSWLAGNEQYF. CDR3 sequence (DNA): TGTGCCAGTAGTTGGCTAGCGGGCAACGAGCAGTACTTC.

This chain uses TRBV6-1 with TRBJ1-5, with TRBD1 identical over 7 bases. V lost 9 bases, J lost 0 bases, and 8 bases stayed unmatched. Germline V gene lookup returns CDR1 MNHNS and CDR2 SASEGT. CDR3 length: 15 residues. CDR3 sequence reads: CASFQGGASNQPQHF. The CDR3 coding sequence is TGTGCCAGTTTCCAGGGGGGCGCTAGCAATCAGCCCCAGCATTTT.

Points on this clonotype: It may be a read error: a sequence one base away is much more abundant. The chain has TRBV18 and TRBJ2-7, with D possibly TRBD1 on 5 matching bases. Trimming removed 2 bases at V and 5 bases at J, with 13 bases between. The germline CDR1 and CDR2 sequences are KGHSH and LQKENI. This CDR3 is 14 amino acids long. The CDR3 DNA reads as TGTGCCAGCTCACCAGGGCAGGGCCCCCACGAGCAGTACTTC. It encodes CASSPGQGPHEQYF.

The J gene is TRBJ2-3, the V gene TRBV7-3; 8 nucleotides match TRBD2. Germline CDR1 SGHTA, CDR2 FQGTGA. With V trimmed by 7 bases and J by 0 bases, 15 bases remained unmatched. The CDR3 extends over 18 amino acids. CDR3 nucleotides: TGTGCCAGCACCGGGGATGGGCGGGGGGCCATTAGCACAGATACGCAGTATTTT. Protein sequence: CASTGDGRGAISTDTQYF.

V gene TRBV20-1 combines with J gene TRBJ2-7; tentatively, D is TRBD2 (6 bases). Germline V gene sequence: CDR1 DFQATT, CDR2 SNEGSKA (reference sequence). This CDR3 has 14 amino acids. Between the trimmed V and J ends, which lost 6 bases and 5 bases, there was a span of 20 bases. Here the CDR3 DNA reads TGCAGTGCCTCTATTGCGGGGTCGTTTAACGAGCAGTACTTC. Translated, it gives CSASIAGSFNEQYF.

The V and J genes are TRBV24-1 and TRBJ2-7, with 9 bases that match TRBD1. This CDR3 spans 15 amino acids. The J segment lost 5 bases and the V segment lost 5 bases, leaving 9 bases of the junction unmatched. Germline-derived CDR1 and CDR2 are KGHDR and SFDVKD. The CDR3 here is CATSVAGTGNDEQYF. The CDR3 nucleotides are TGTGCCACCAGTGTTGCCGGGACAGGGAACGACGAGCAGTACTTC.

This clonotype was counted at least ten times. The V call is TRBV9, the J call TRBJ2-1; D perhaps matches TRBD2 (6 bases). V was shortened by 3 bases and J by 10 bases, with 14 bases between the two germline ends. Germline values: CDR1 SGDLS, CDR2 YYNGEE. This CDR3 has 13 amino acids. The DNA for the CDR3 is TGTGCCAGCAGCGCCCAACCTCGGGGGGAGCAGTTCTTC. Translation gives CASSAQPRGEQFF.

The rearrangement uses TRBV7-8 and TRBJ1-4; unclear D gene. The V and J ends lost 1 base and 8 bases respectively, with 11 bases between them. CDR3 length: 14 amino acids. Germline V gives CDR1 SGHVS, CDR2 FQNEAQ. The CDR3 loop reads CASSLVAVREKLFF. The CDR3 nucleotides read TGTGCCAGCAGCTTAGTGGCAGTCCGGGAAAAACTGTTTTTT.

The V and J genes are TRBV5-1 and TRBJ2-4; perhaps TRBD1 as D (6 bases). Germline V gene lookup returns CDR1 SGHRS and CDR2 YFSETQ. The CDR3 is 12 residues long. Trimming shortened V by 0 bases and J by 12 bases, and 10 bases separated the two germline ends. The CDR3 sequence is CASSLDRDNQYF. Here the CDR3 DNA reads TGCGCCAGCAGCTTGGACAGGGACAATCAGTACTTC.

This clonotype was seen just once. The chain employs TRBV19 and TRBJ1-4; tentatively, D is TRBD1 (6 bases). V was cut by 1 base and J by 5 bases, with 14 bases left in between. The germline V gene encodes CDR1 LNHDA and CDR2 SQIVND (reference sequence). This CDR3 comprises 16 residues. CDR3 amino acids: CASSIVVTGQNEKLFF. In DNA, the CDR3 is TGTGCCAGTAGTATAGTCGTGACAGGACAGAATGAAAAACTGTTTTTT. The full variable domain, rest sourced from reference TRBV19 and TRBJ1-4, is DGGITQSPKYLFRKEGQNVTLSCEQNLNHDAMYWYRQDPGQGLRLIYYSQIVNDFQKGDIAEGYSVSREKKESFPLTVTSAQKNPTAFYLCASSIVVTGQNEKLFFGSGTQLSVL.

V and J are TRBV11-3 and TRBJ1-2, with unresolved D. This CDR3 spans 13 amino acids. The germline gives CDR1 SGHNT, CDR2 YENEEA. Trimming removed 2 bases from V and 8 bases from J, with 12 bases in between. The CDR3 sequence: CASSLTRGSGYTF. The CDR3 DNA follows: TGTGCCAGCAGCTTAACCCGCGGCAGCGGCTACACCTTC.

There are many counts of this clonotype. This chain connects TRBV5-8 to TRBJ2-1; TRBD2 agrees at 9 bases. The J segment lost 7 bases and the V segment lost 0 bases, leaving 8 bases of the junction unmatched. This CDR3 spans 16 amino acids. Looked up from germline, CDR1 is SGHTS and CDR2 is YDEGEE. CDR3 nucleotides: TGTGCCAGCAGCTTGGGACTTGTGACTAGCGGAAATGAGCAGTTCTTC. Encoded protein: CASSLGLVTSGNEQFF. The whole variable domain, remainder taken from reference TRBV5-8 and TRBJ2-1, is EAGVTQSPTHLIKTRGQQATLRCSPISGHTSVYWYQQALGLGLQFLLWYDEGEERNRGNFPPRFSGRQFPNYSSELNVNALELEDSALYLCASSLGLVTSGNEQFFGPGTRLTVL.

This chain joins TRBV5-1 and TRBJ2-7; the match to TRBD2 covers 10 bases. V gave up 6 bases and J gave up 12 bases; unmatched junction bases: 12. This CDR3 is built from 13 residues. Germline CDR1 is SGHRS and CDR2 is YFSETQ. The CDR3 DNA reads as TGCGCCAGCACTATGGGACTAGCGAAGTATCGGTACTTC. It codes for CASTMGLAKYRYF.

This clonotype appeared many times. The chain uses TRBV15 and TRBJ2-3; 9 nucleotides align to TRBD2. CDR3 length: 16 amino acids. V was pared by 5 bases and J by 0 bases, with 6 bases of the junction left unmatched. In germline, CDR1 is LNHNV, CDR2 YYDKDF (reference sequence). CDR3 residues: CATSSRLAASTDTQYF. In DNA, the CDR3 is TGTGCCACCAGCTCCCGACTAGCGGCGAGCACAGATACGCAGTATTTT.

CDR3 coding DNA: TGCAGTGCTAGAGGGACAGGGGTTTCCGAGCAGTACTTC. This translates into CSARGTGVSEQYF. V and J are TRBV20-1 and TRBJ2-5; TRBD1 matches 9 bases. The tail of the sequence fits TRBJ2-7 better, so the J call may be wrong. The germline CDR1 and CDR2 sequences are DFQATT and SNEGSKA (reference sequence). The CDR3 loop spans 13 amino acids.

CDR3 sequence: CAIKNSVVAAGELFF. CDR3 nucleotide sequence: TGTGCCATCAAGAACAGTGTAGTGGCGGCCGGGGAGCTGTTTTTT. This chain links TRBV10-3 with TRBJ2-2; no firm D call. The germline CDR1 and CDR2 sequences are ENHRY and SYGVKD. The CDR3 has 15 residues. Trimming removed 7 bases at V and 6 bases at J, with 18 bases between.

This clonotype was picked up many times. The gene calls are TRBV9 and TRBJ2-5, with D tentatively TRBD1 (6 bases). Trimming stripped 0 bases from V and 2 bases from J, with 8 bases between. The germline gives CDR1 SGDLS, CDR2 YYNGEE. The CDR3 is 14 residues long. The CDR3 region is CASSVERGQETQYF. CDR3 nucleotides: TGTGCCAGCAGCGTAGAGAGGGGGCAAGAGACCCAGTACTTC.

The chain is built from TRBV7-9 and TRBJ2-5, with TRBD2 matching over 8 bases. CDR3 length: 14 residues. The germline CDR1 and CDR2 sequences are SEHNR and FQNEAQ (reference sequence). V was clipped by 5 bases and J by 4 bases; unmatched bases: 6. Written as DNA, the CDR3 is TGTGCCAGCAGCACGCGGGAGGTTCGAGAGACCCAGTACTTC. Its translation: CASSTREVRETQYF.

The count of this clonotype is one. The chain recombines TRBV24-1 with TRBJ2-5; the match to TRBD2 covers 14 bases. Looked up from germline, CDR1 is KGHDR and CDR2 is SFDVKD. The CDR3 sequence is 16 residues long. V was pared by 3 bases and J by 9 bases, with 8 bases of the junction left unmatched. The CDR3 bases are TGTGCCACCAGTGATCCTGGGACTAGCGGGAGTGGGGCCCAGTACTTC. This translates into CATSDPGTSGSGAQYF.

This clonotype appeared many times. The rearrangement joins TRBV11-1 to TRBJ1-2; no clear D. Trimming pared 5 bases from V and 0 bases from J, leaving 10 bases between. The CDR3 length is 14 residues. The V gene's germline CDR1 is SGHAT and CDR2 FQDESV (reference sequence). CDR3 DNA: TGTGCCAGCAGCAGGACGGATACTAACTATGGCTACACCTTC. Its translation is CASSRTDTNYGYTF.

This clonotype was recorded many times. The rearrangement links TRBV2 to TRBJ1-2; 9 bases map to TRBD1. The CDR3 extends over 12 amino acids. J gave up 8 bases and V 6 bases, and 4 bases lay outside the gene matches. Germline V gives CDR1 SNHLY, CDR2 FYNNEI. The CDR3 here is CASRTGGFGYTF. The CDR3 DNA sequence: TGTGCCAGCAGGACAGGGGGATTCGGCTACACCTTC.

This chain uses TRBV10-3 with TRBJ1-2; a possible D gene is TRBD1 (5 bases). CDR3 size: 13 residues. Trimming took off 10 bases at V and 5 bases at J, with 17 bases between the two ends. Germline V gives CDR1 ENHRY, CDR2 SYGVKD. The CDR3 sequence: CATSDRVRYGYTF. DNA for the CDR3: TGTGCCACGAGCGACAGAGTAAGATATGGCTACACCTTC.

This clonotype was counted once. The chain links TRBV24-1 to TRBJ1-4, with TRBD1 as a possible D gene (5 bases). CDR3 length equals 15 residues. V was pared by 5 bases and J by 3 bases, with 12 bases between. CDR1 is KGHDR and CDR2 is SFDVKD in the germline V gene. In nucleotides, the CDR3 is TGTGCCACCAGTGGTGCCGGGGCAGCTAATGAAAAACTGTTTTTT. Residues: CATSGAGAANEKLFF.

This clonotype was observed a handful of times. The rearrangement joins TRBV9 to TRBJ2-7, with D possibly TRBD1 on 6 matching bases. The CDR3 length is 15 residues. Between the trimmed V and J ends, which lost 3 bases and 7 bases, there was a span of 20 bases. Germline lookup yields CDR1 SGDLS and CDR2 YYNGEE. The CDR3 spells CASSAPQGQLGEQYF. CDR3 DNA sequence: TGTGCCAGCAGCGCCCCCCAGGGACAATTGGGAGAGCAGTACTTC.

In the case of this clonotype: Mismatch with germline at one junction end may stem from a read error. The chain uses TRBV5-1 and TRBJ2-7, with a tentative D call TRBD1 (7 bases). Germline CDR1 and CDR2: SGHRS and YFSETQ. This CDR3 is 16 amino acids long. This chain's CDR3 is CASSLQGGKDTGELYF. The CDR3 DNA sequence: TGTGCCAGCAGCCTTCAGGGGGGCAAGGACACCGGGGAGCTGTACTTC.

The chain carries TRBV14 and TRBJ2-1, with TRBD1 identical over 9 bases. J gave up 4 bases and V 5 bases, and 9 bases lay outside the gene matches. CDR3 length: 16 residues. Per the germline V gene, CDR1 is SGHDN and CDR2 is FVKESK. This CDR3 is CASSLQGAEIYNEQFF. The CDR3 bases are TGTGCCAGCAGCTTACAGGGGGCGGAGATATACAATGAGCAGTTCTTC.

This clonotype was recorded at least ten times. The V call is TRBV20-1, the J call TRBJ2-3; weak D call: TRBD2 (6 bases). Germline V lookup: CDR1 DFQATT, CDR2 SNEGSKA (reference sequence). This CDR3 contains 15 residues. V dropped 1 base and J dropped 1 base, with 12 bases sitting between them. The CDR3 bases are TGCAGTGCTAGAGTCTTTACGGGGGGCACAGATACGCAGTATTTT. This encodes CSARVFTGGTDTQYF.

Ten or more counts support this clonotype. The CDR3 bases are TGCAGTGCTAGCCATTTAGGAAACACCATATATTTT. As protein: CSASHLGNTIYF. The chain is built from TRBV20-1 and TRBJ1-3; D gene uncertain. The germline V gene has CDR1 DFQATT and CDR2 SNEGSKA (reference sequence). Trimming left V 3 bases short and J 4 bases short, with 7 bases between. The CDR3 has 12 residues.

The gene calls are TRBV29-1 and TRBJ2-3, with 9 positions matching TRBD1. V gave up 7 bases and J gave up 2 bases; unmatched junction bases: 4. Germline CDR1 SQVTM, CDR2 ANQGSEA. This CDR3 is 13 amino acids long. Written as DNA, the CDR3 is TGCAGCGGACACAGGGGGCACACAGATACGCAGTATTTT. It is translated as CSGHRGHTDTQYF.

This clonotype was observed many times. V and J are TRBV29-1 and TRBJ2-7, with D possibly TRBD1 on 6 matching bases. Between the trimmed V and J ends, which lost 0 bases and 2 bases, there was a span of 8 bases. The CDR3 is 13 amino acids. Germline V gives CDR1 SQVTM, CDR2 ANQGSEA. This CDR3 reads CSVEDQGTYEQYF. The CDR3 DNA reads TGCAGCGTTGAAGATCAGGGGACCTACGAGCAGTACTTC.